What follows is one T cell receptor beta chain and its context. This clone was seen a handful of times. Its recognized antigen is unknown. Qualities for individual bases were not recorded, and no much larger clone is one base off. Preparation of the library involved the immunoSEQ multiplex PCR assay. Drawn from immuneACCESS, this table holds only the in-frame rearrangements with V and J called that TCRdb kept. Clones are partly lost; checked studies trace under half to an unresolved V gene and leave the rest unexplained. The sample yields about 110,000 clones; 82% were counted once. The ten most abundant clones make up about 5.9% of the sample. This sample was taken from a study of control samples from healthy donors and cancer patients (TCRdb year 2020). The CDR3 holds 13 amino acids from the cysteine to the phenylalanine. The retained sequence is limited to the CDR3, 39 bases, with the frame set at the first base. CDR1 MNHEY and CDR2 SVGAGI are derived from the germline V gene. Trimming at the junction amounts to 6 bases on V and 1 base on J, and the germline ends lie 9 bases apart.

Specimen: blood. The sequence joins TRBV6-5 to TRBJ1-1; TRBD1 might be the D gene, on 5 matching bases. The TCR was taken from a young man in good health. The CDR3 loop reads CASRRDRNTEAFF. In nucleotide form, the sequence is TGTGCCAGCAGGAGAGACAGGAACACTGAAGCTTTCTTT.